A single sample is the source of the 9 T cell receptor beta chains below, sequenced in a study of blood T cell repertoires in COVID-19 (dated by TCRdb to 2020 to 2022). The library was obtained by the immunoSEQ multiplex PCR assay. Sourced from immuneACCESS, this table was stored by TCRdb with only in-frame sequences that have V and J called. A share of the clones is absent; for the studies checked, an unresolved V gene accounts for under half, and the remainder has no known explanation. For this sample there are about 40,000 clones; 80% to 90% appear just once. The ten biggest clones cover approximately 14% of the sample. The sequenced sample consisted of peripheral blood. Every receptor here comes from a human donor in a cohort sampled during active COVID-19.

This clone came up a few times. The chain couples TRBV5-1 to TRBJ2-7, with D maybe TRBD1 (5 bases). From germline, CDR1 is SGHRS and CDR2 YFSETQ. This CDR3 spans 13 amino acids. V dropped 4 bases and J dropped 4 bases, with 12 bases sitting between them. CDR3 region: CASSTDREYEQYF. CDR3 coding DNA: TGCGCCAGCAGCACAGACAGAGAGTACGAGCAGTACTTC.

The chain is built from TRBV5-1 and TRBJ2-7, with D unresolved. Trimming pared 0 bases from V and 4 bases from J, leaving 11 bases between. Germline V gene lookup returns CDR1 SGHRS and CDR2 YFSETQ. The CDR3 consists of 14 residues. The CDR3 reads CASSLGSGLYEQYF. Here the CDR3 DNA reads TGCGCCAGCAGCTTGGGGTCCGGGTTGTACGAGCAGTACTTC.

The V call is TRBV5-1, the J call TRBJ2-7, with D possibly matching TRBD2 (5 bases). The V and J ends lost 1 base and 5 bases respectively, with 10 bases between them. This CDR3 is 13 amino acids long. Germline V lookup: CDR1 SGHRS, CDR2 YFSETQ. CDR3 in DNA: TGCGCCAGCAGCTTGCCGGGGTCGGACGAGCAGTACTTC. Its translation: CASSLPGSDEQYF.

The sample holds a few counts of this clone. The chain has TRBV5-1 and TRBJ1-2, with D perhaps matching TRBD1 (6 bases). Trimming stripped 5 bases from V and 4 bases from J, with 15 bases between. The CDR3 consists of 14 residues. In germline, CDR1 is SGHRS, CDR2 YFSETQ. The CDR3 spells CASRPGQGIYGYTF. CDR3 sequence (DNA): TGCGCCAGCAGACCTGGCCAGGGGATCTATGGCTACACCTTC.

The chain is built from TRBV11-2 and TRBJ2-2, with D possibly being TRBD2 (5 bases). Germline-derived CDR1 and CDR2 are SGHAT and FQNNGV. This CDR3 has 14 residues. With 4 bases removed from V and 4 bases from J, the gap between germline ends came to 10 bases. The CDR3 coding sequence is TGTGCCAGCAGCTCGGGCCGGGGCACCGGGGAGCTGTTTTTT. Its translation: CASSSGRGTGELFF.

The chain combines TRBV5-5 with TRBJ2-5, with D tentatively TRBD1 (6 bases). The germline V gene has CDR1 SGHKS and CDR2 YYEKEE (reference sequence). The CDR3 covers 15 residues. Between the trimmed V and J ends, which lost 0 bases and 5 bases, there was a span of 14 bases. The CDR3 sequence: CASSLDPGQGETQYF. The CDR3 DNA follows: TGTGCCAGCAGCTTGGACCCGGGCCAGGGGGAGACCCAGTACTTC.

The J gene is TRBJ1-3, the V gene TRBV5-3; D call uncertain. TRBV5-3 is treated as an ORF (open reading frame) with a function not yet certain. The V and J ends lost 7 bases and 4 bases respectively, with 15 bases between them. This CDR3 comprises 14 residues. The CDR3 nucleotides are TGTGCCAGAGGTCGAGTCGAGTGGGGAAACACCATATATTTT. Amino acid sequence: CARGRVEWGNTIYF.

The sample holds a few counts of this clone. The rearrangement uses TRBV25-1 and TRBJ1-2, with TRBD1 matching over 8 bases. In germline, CDR1 is MGHDK, CDR2 SYGVNS. The CDR3 consists of 15 residues. The V gene end was trimmed by 5 bases and the J gene end by 3 bases; junction bases not matched to a gene: 8. The CDR3 DNA reads TGTGCCAGCAGTAGCCACAGGGGGGAAGACTATGGCTACACCTTC. It is translated as CASSSHRGEDYGYTF.

V gene TRBV5-1 combines with J gene TRBJ2-4, with D maybe TRBD2 (5 bases). The CDR3 runs 13 residues. Trimming removed 4 bases at V and 8 bases at J, with 13 bases between. The germline gives CDR1 SGHRS, CDR2 YFSETQ. The CDR3 reads CASSEQVGDIQYF. DNA of the CDR3: TGCGCCAGCAGCGAGCAAGTGGGAGACATTCAGTACTTC.